This T cell receptor (beta chain) was profiled in a study of blood T cell repertoires in COVID-19. Across the whole study: COVID-19 samples from acute and convalescent phases originated in the United States, Italy and Spain. Nucleic acid was either cDNA or gDNA, and it came from T cells, B-cell-depleted T cells, or PBMCs.

In the source study's methods: Reference gene primer amplification yielded estimated nucleated cell counts. Profiled with immunoSEQ multiplex PCR; TCRdb holds only in-frame clones, not every one. The V and J calls and the clone size are those of that table, but D and trimming were determined from the DNA. This sample yields tens of thousands of clones, of which roughly four fifths are seen a single time; approximately 4.1% belongs to the top ten. The germline CDR1 and CDR2 sequences are SEHNR and FQNEAQ (reference sequence). V was clipped by 7 bases and J by 2 bases; unmatched bases: 10. The CDR3 consists of 17 residues.

This receptor was taken from a woman in her sixties or seventies with acute or convalescent COVID-19. The sample was peripheral blood. The chain joins TRBV7-9 to TRBJ2-3, with 12 positions matching TRBD2. The CDR3 loop reads CASTKLGLAGPTDTQYF. For the CDR3, the DNA is TGTGCCAGCACCAAACTAGGACTAGCGGGACCCACAGATACGCAGTATTTT.